These T cell receptor beta chains were read from a single sample in a study of blood T cell repertoires in COVID-19. Only in-frame clones appear in the TCRdb table, and some are missing; sequencing was by immunoSEQ multiplex PCR. Among over 200,000 clones, 60% to 75% were seen once, and the ten largest hold 3% to 3.5%. The sample comprised peripheral blood. The receptors come from an elderly woman with acute or convalescent COVID-19. The CDR3 runs from the conserved cysteine through the conserved F or W. D genes are given only for firm matches. The listing skips clone size in some rows; elsewhere it reads once, few, many or a size class.

clone size,CDR3 length,J gene,D gene,V gene,CDR3 DNA,CDR3 protein
NA,13,TRBJ1-6,NA,TRBV6-5,TGTGCCAGGTCCCGGGGGGCGGATTCACCCCTCCACTTT,CARSRGADSPLHF
NA,15,TRBJ1-2,NA,TRBV3-1/TRBV3-2,TGTGCCAGCAGCCCAACCCTCGCGGGTGGCAATGGCTACACCTTC,CASSPTLAGGNGYTF
NA,16,TRBJ1-2,NA,TRBV5-6,TGTGCCAGCAGCTTGCGTCCAACGGTCCCTCTCTATGGCTACACCTTC,CASSLRPTVPLYGYTF
NA,12,TRBJ2-7,NA,TRBV10-2,TGCGCCAGCAGTGAGGCAGGCCGGGAGCAGTACTTC,CASSEAGREQYF
NA,15,TRBJ1-6,TRBD1,TRBV2,TGTGCCAGCTCAGGACAGGGGGCCAATAATTCACCCCTCCACTTT,CASSGQGANNSPLHF
NA,16,TRBJ2-3,TRBD1,TRBV9,TGTGCCAGCAGCCCCCGGCAGGGGGTAAGCACAGATACGCAGTATTTT,CASSPRQGVSTDTQYF
NA,18,TRBJ1-3,NA,TRBV29-1,TGCAGCGTTGTGAGCGGAGGGGACGACCGCTTCTCTGGAAACACCATATATTTT,CSVVSGGDDRFSGNTIYF
NA,15,TRBJ2-2,NA,TRBV3-1/TRBV3-2,TGTGCCAGCAGGCTAGGGGGGGCACGTCCCGGGGAGCTGTTTTTT,CASRLGGARPGELFF
NA,16,TRBJ1-2,TRBD1,TRBV7-9,TGTGCCAGCAGCCCCGGGGACAGGGCTTATGACTATGGCTACACCTTC,CASSPGDRAYDYGYTF
NA,15,TRBJ1-5,TRBD1,TRBV18,TGTGCCAGCTCACCAGGGACAGGACATCATCAGCCCCAGCATTTT,CASSPGTGHHQPQHF
NA,14,TRBJ1-2,NA,TRBV6-5,TGTGCCAGCAGGGACAGCCTTACTAACTATGGCTACACCTTC,CASRDSLTNYGYTF
many,14,TRBJ2-1,NA,TRBV19,TGTGCCAGTAGTACCGACAGGCCAACTCAGGAGCAGTTCTTC,CASSTDRPTQEQFF
NA,16,TRBJ2-5,TRBD2,TRBV5-5,TGTGCCAGCAGCTCTCAACTAGCGGGACGCCAAGAGACCCAGTACTTC,CASSSQLAGRQETQYF
many,14,TRBJ1-6,NA,TRBV6-1,TGTGCCAGCAGTGAAGCACGGGGTTCTTCACCCCTCCACTTT,CASSEARGSSPLHF
many,14,TRBJ2-5,TRBD2,TRBV6-6,TGTGCCAGCAGCCACGAAAACCGACTAGCGGGAAGTTACTTC,CASSHENRLAGSYF
NA,15,TRBJ1-5,NA,TRBV19,TGTGCCAGTAGTATAGAACCCGGGAGCAGTCAGCCCCAGCATTTT,CASSIEPGSSQPQHF
NA,15,TRBJ2-5,TRBD2,TRBV5-1,TGCGCCAGCAGCTTGGGGAGTAGCGGGAAGGAGACCCAGTACTTC,CASSLGSSGKETQYF
NA,13,TRBJ1-2,NA,TRBV19,TGTGCCAGTAGTATACCTCAGGGCGATGGCTACACCTTC,CASSIPQGDGYTF
NA,19,TRBJ2-3,TRBD2,TRBV4-3,TGCGCCAGCAGCCAAGGACTAGCGGGGGAAAGCACAGGCACAGATACGCAGTATTTT,CASSQGLAGESTGTDTQYF
NA,15,TRBJ1-2,NA,TRBV2,TGTGCCAGCAGCGAGATAACCTACAGGGACATGGGCTACACCTTC,CASSEITYRDMGYTF
NA,16,TRBJ2-7,TRBD2,TRBV18,TGTGCCAGCTCACCCCCGGGACTAGCGGCCTCCTACGAGCAGTACTTC,CASSPPGLAASYEQYF
NA,13,TRBJ1-4,TRBD1,TRBV19,TGTGCCAGCCGGGACAGGGTTAATGAAAAACTGTTTTTT,CASRDRVNEKLFF
NA,13,TRBJ2-1,NA,TRBV10-1,TGCGCCAGCAGTGAAAAGGTAGGGGATGAGCAGTTCTTC,CASSEKVGDEQFF
NA,13,TRBJ2-7,NA,TRBV11-3,TGTGCCAGCAGCTTATTTGGCGGCTACGAGCAGTACTTC,CASSLFGGYEQYF
NA,14,TRBJ2-1,TRBD1,TRBV7-2,TGTGCCAGCAGCCGTGGACAGGCCTTATCTGGGCAGTTCTTC,CASSRGQALSGQFF
few,15,TRBJ1-2,TRBD1,TRBV28,TGTGCCAGCAGTTTGGAAGACAGGGGCTACTATGGCTACACCTTC,CASSLEDRGYYGYTF
NA,15,TRBJ2-1,NA,TRBV6-1,TGTGCCAGCAGTGATACAGGGATTCACCGAAATGAGCAGTTCTTC,CASSDTGIHRNEQFF
once,13,TRBJ1-1,NA,TRBV29-1,TGCAGCGTTGAGACCAGGCCGAACACTGAAGCTTTCTTT,CSVETRPNTEAFF
NA,16,TRBJ2-2,TRBD2,TRBV10-2,TGCGCCAGCGCCGGGACTAGCGGGAGCGGTGCCGGGGAGCTGTTTTTT,CASAGTSGSGAGELFF
NA,14,TRBJ2-3,TRBD2,TRBV27,TGTGCCAGCAGTCTAGCGGGAGGAACAGATACGCAGTATTTT,CASSLAGGTDTQYF
many,14,TRBJ1-1,NA,TRBV4-2,TGTGCCAGCAGCCGGAGGGGGGGGGACACTGAAGCTTTCTTT,CASSRRGGDTEAFF
NA,15,TRBJ1-4,TRBD1,TRBV7-6,TGTGCCAGCAGCCAAACCGGGACAGGGTGGAGGAAACTGTTTTTT,CASSQTGTGWRKLFF
NA,13,TRBJ1-6,NA,TRBV2,TGTGCCAGCAGCCATAAGCGGGATTCACCCCTCCACTTT,CASSHKRDSPLHF
NA,16,TRBJ1-4,NA,TRBV4-1,TGCGCCAGCAGCCAAGTTGGCAAAACAACTAATGAAAAACTGTTTTTT,CASSQVGKTTNEKLFF
NA,13,TRBJ2-3,NA,TRBV5-5,TGTGCCAGCAGCTTGGCGACTGATAATACGCAGTATTTT,CASSLATDNTQYF
NA,15,TRBJ2-7,TRBD1,TRBV5-1,TGCGCCAGCAGCATGGGACAGGGGGGGCTCGACGAGCAGTACTTC,CASSMGQGGLDEQYF
NA,15,TRBJ2-7,NA,TRBV2,TGTGCCAGCAGCGTTGTCGGGGGAGCCTCCTACGAGCAGTACTTC,CASSVVGGASYEQYF
NA,16,TRBJ2-3,TRBD1,TRBV5-1,TGCGCCAGCAGCCCGCAAACAGGGGGATTGGTAGATACGCAGTATTTT,CASSPQTGGLVDTQYF
NA,13,TRBJ1-6,NA,TRBV9,TGTGCCAGCAGCCCGACAACTGATTCACCCCTCCACTTT,CASSPTTDSPLHF
NA,15,TRBJ1-2,NA,TRBV5-1,TGCGCCAGCAGCTTGGACTCAGGTGCCGGTGGTGGCTACACCTTC,CASSLDSGAGGGYTF
NA,17,TRBJ1-2,NA,TRBV21-1,TGTGCCAGCAGCACCAATGGAGGGACAGGCTCTAACTATGGCTACACCTTC,CASSTNGGTGSNYGYTF
NA,16,TRBJ2-3,TRBD2,TRBV5-1,TGCGCCAGCAGGTTGGGGACTAGCGGAACCACAGATACGCAGTATTTT,CASRLGTSGTTDTQYF
NA,17,TRBJ2-7,NA,TRBV19,TGTGCCAGTAGTATAAGACCGGGATCGGTCGGCTCCTACGAGCAGTACTTC,CASSIRPGSVGSYEQYF
NA,13,TRBJ1-1,NA,TRBV12-3/TRBV12-4,TGTGCCAGCAGCGTCCGACAGAACACTGAAGCTTTCTTT,CASSVRQNTEAFF
NA,15,TRBJ2-7,NA,TRBV6-5,TGTGCCAGCAGAGTTCAGGGCTACGGATCCTACGAGCAGTACTTC,CASRVQGYGSYEQYF
once,13,TRBJ2-5,NA,TRBV4-3,TGCGCCAGCAGCCCCCGGGACTTCGAGACCCAGTACTTC,CASSPRDFETQYF
NA,13,TRBJ1-3,NA,TRBV6-1,TGTGCCAGCAGTGAGACGGGAGGGGACACCATATATTTT,CASSETGGDTIYF
NA,12,TRBJ2-7,NA,TRBV30,TGTGCCTGGAGTGTACCGGCAGGCGAGCAGTACTTC,CAWSVPAGEQYF
NA,13,TRBJ2-7,NA,TRBV6-1,TGTGCCAGCAAAAAGACGGGGACCTACGAGCAGTACTTC,CASKKTGTYEQYF
NA,12,TRBJ2-5,NA,TRBV2,TGTGCCAGTTCTGACAGGCAAGAGACCCAGTACTTC,CASSDRQETQYF
NA,14,TRBJ1-2,TRBD1,TRBV3-1/TRBV3-2,TGTGCCAGCGGAAGGACAGGTGGTCCGGCTGGCTACACCTTC,CASGRTGGPAGYTF
NA,14,TRBJ1-2,TRBD1,TRBV2,TGTGCCAGCAGCGCGACAGGGGAGGCCTATGGCTACACCTTC,CASSATGEAYGYTF